This T cell receptor (beta chain) derives from a study of T cells after yellow fever vaccination. Whole-study findings and limits: Contamination by abundant bulk-population clonotypes could be present in FACS-sorted repertoires.

CDR1 and CDR2 (germline): SQVTM, ANQGSEA. The length of the CDR3 is 14 residues. Trimming removed 6 bases at V and 1 base at J, with 15 bases between. TCR cDNA was made by 5'RACE template switching, adding a universal primer site and UMIs. Via MiXCR, TCRdb re-called the 5' RACE reads, giving one row per CDR3 protein. This sample has around 160,000 distinct CDR3 sequences; around 7% occur once, and the top ten carry under 3%. This clonotype was detected many times. The antigen is not known. The material was CD4+ T cells sorted from PBMCs, obtained less than 6 days after the first yellow fever vaccination. The rearrangement uses TRBV29-1 and TRBJ1-1; a weak D match, TRBD1 (5 bases). This sequence was found in a man aged 18 to 29 who received the YFV17D yellow fever vaccine. The CDR3 reads CSVGTETQNTEAFF. The CDR3 DNA reads as TGCAGCGTCGGGACCGAAACGCAGAACACTGAAGCTTTCTTT.